This T cell receptor (beta chain) was sequenced during a study of T cells after yellow fever vaccination. At the level of the study: Fractions of limited cellularity were prepared by means of SMART-Seq v4 Ultra Low Input.

The table lists this clonotype with a few counts. Its cognate antigen is unknown. Study findings and constraints: Subsequent booster samples again held most clones from primary vaccination (less than 98% CD4, 85% to 90% CD8). Though it reached lower strength, the secondary response hit its peak faster, day 5 versus 15.

Deletions cut 7 bases from V and 6 bases from J, with 18 bases between. There are 15 residues in the CDR3. By 5'RACE template switching, TCR cDNA was produced, with a universal primer site and UMIs added in the process. MiXCR, run by TCRdb on the 5' RACE reads, gives a single entry per CDR3 protein. Of 450,000 to 600,000 distinct CDR3 sequences in the sample, roughly a sixth were seen once. The receptor comes from a man younger than 35 who received the YFV17D yellow fever vaccine. The material sequenced was PBMCs, taken around 5 days after the first yellow fever vaccination. The rearrangement uses TRBV12-3 or TRBV12-4 and TRBJ2-2; D possibly corresponds to TRBD1 (6 bases). The DNA of the CDR3 is TGTGCCAGCATAATCTACAGGGAAACGGCCGGGGAGCTGTTTTTT. This translates into CASIIYRETAGELFF.